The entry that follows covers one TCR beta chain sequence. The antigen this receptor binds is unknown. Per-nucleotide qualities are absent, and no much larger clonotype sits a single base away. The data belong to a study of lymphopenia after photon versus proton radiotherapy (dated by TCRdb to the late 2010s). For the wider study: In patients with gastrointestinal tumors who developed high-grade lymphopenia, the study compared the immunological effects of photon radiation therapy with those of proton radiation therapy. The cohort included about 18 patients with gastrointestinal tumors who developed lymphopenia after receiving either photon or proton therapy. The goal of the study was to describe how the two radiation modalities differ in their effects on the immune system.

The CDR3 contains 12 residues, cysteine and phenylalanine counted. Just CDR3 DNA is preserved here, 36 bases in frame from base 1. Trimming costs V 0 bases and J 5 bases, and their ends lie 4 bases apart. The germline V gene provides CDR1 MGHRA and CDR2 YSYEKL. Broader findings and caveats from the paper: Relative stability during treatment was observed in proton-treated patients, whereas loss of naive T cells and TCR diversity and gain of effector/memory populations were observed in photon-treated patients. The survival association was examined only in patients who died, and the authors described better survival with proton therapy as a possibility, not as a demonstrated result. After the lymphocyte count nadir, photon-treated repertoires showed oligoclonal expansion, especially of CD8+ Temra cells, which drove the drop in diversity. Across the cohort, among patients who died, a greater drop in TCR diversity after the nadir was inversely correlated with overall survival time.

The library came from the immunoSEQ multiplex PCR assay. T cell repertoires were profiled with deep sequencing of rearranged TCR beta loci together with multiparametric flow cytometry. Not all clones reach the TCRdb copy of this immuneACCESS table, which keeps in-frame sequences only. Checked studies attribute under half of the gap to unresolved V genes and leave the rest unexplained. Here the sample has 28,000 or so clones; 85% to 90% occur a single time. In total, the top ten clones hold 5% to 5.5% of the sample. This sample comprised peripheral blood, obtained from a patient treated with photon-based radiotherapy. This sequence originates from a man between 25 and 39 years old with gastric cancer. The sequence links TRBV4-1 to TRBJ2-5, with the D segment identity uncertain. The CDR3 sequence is CASSQEGETQYF. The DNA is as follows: TGCGCCAGCAGCCAAGAGGGGGAGACCCAGTACTTC.